The 12 T cell receptor beta chains below all came from one sample that was sequenced in a study of OX40 agonist ivuxolimab in advanced cancers. Profiled with immunoSEQ multiplex PCR; TCRdb holds only in-frame clones, not every one. Of tens of thousands of clones in the sample, around nine tenths were seen once. The sequencing used CD4+ or CD8+ T cells sorted from blood, collected in a trial of the OX40 agonist ivuxolimab. These receptor sequences come from an adult with an advanced solid tumor such as melanoma, head and neck, liver or kidney cancer.

The chain uses TRBV7-9 and TRBJ2-3; D remains unclear. CDR3 size: 16 residues. Germline lookup yields CDR1 SEHNR and CDR2 FQNEAQ (reference sequence). The V end was cut by 1 base, the J end by 6 bases, with 17 bases between. The CDR3 sequence is CASSLDFFDMGDTQYF. In DNA, the CDR3 is TGTGCCAGCAGCTTAGACTTTTTTGACATGGGCGATACGCAGTATTTT.

The CDR3: CASSPIAPGIGYTF. The CDR3 nucleotides are TGTGCCAGCAGTCCTATTGCCCCAGGGATCGGCTACACCTTC. This rearrangement joins TRBV6-5 to TRBJ1-2, with D possibly matching TRBD1 (5 bases). From germline, CDR1 is MNHEY and CDR2 SVGAGI. The CDR3 has 14 amino acids. Trimming cost V 5 bases and J 8 bases, with 18 bases left between them.

This chain uses TRBV2 with TRBJ1-1; no clear D gene. CDR1 and CDR2 from the germline V gene are SNHLY and FYNNEI. V lost 8 bases and J lost 7, with 8 bases in between. The CDR3 runs to 10 residues. This CDR3 reads CASYSIEAFF. DNA of the CDR3: TGTGCCAGCTATTCGATTGAAGCTTTCTTT.

This chain links TRBV28 with TRBJ2-3, with D unresolved. This CDR3 has 11 amino acids. CDR1 is MDHEN, CDR2 SYDVKM, per germline. V lost 5 bases and J lost 3, with 3 bases in between. For the CDR3, the DNA is TGTGCCAGCAGTCATACAGATACGCAGTATTTT. Residues: CASSHTDTQYF.

The V and J genes are TRBV11-3 and TRBJ1-1; the match to TRBD1 covers 9 bases. V shed 6 bases, J shed 8 bases, and the junction held 7 bases outside the gene matches. CDR1 is SGHNT, CDR2 YENEEA, per germline. The CDR3 sequence is 13 residues long. The CDR3 protein is CASSYTTGGEAFF. The CDR3 bases are TGTGCCAGCAGTTACACGACAGGGGGAGAAGCTTTCTTT.

The genes are TRBV5-5 and TRBJ2-3; D is undetermined. Trimming took 2 bases from V and 2 from J, leaving 3 bases between them. From germline, CDR1 is SGHKS and CDR2 YYEKEE (reference sequence). The CDR3 length is 12 residues. This CDR3 is CASSFNTDTQYF. CDR3 coding DNA: TGTGCCAGCAGCTTCAACACAGATACGCAGTATTTT.

The genes are TRBV27 and TRBJ2-1; D gene uncertain. The CDR3 spans 16 residues. Per the germline V gene, CDR1 is MNHEY and CDR2 is SMNVEV (reference sequence). V shed 4 bases and J shed 0 bases, with 13 bases lying between them. Written as DNA, the CDR3 is TGTGCCAGCAGTTACCTTCCTAGGAGCTCCTACAATGAGCAGTTCTTC. Its translation is CASSYLPRSSYNEQFF.

In this sample, this clone turned up a few times. The V gene is TRBV11-2, the J gene TRBJ1-1; a weak D match, TRBD1 (5 bases). Germline CDR1 and CDR2: SGHAT and FQNNGV. The CDR3 is made up of 13 amino acids. V was cut by 6 bases and J by 1 base, with 9 bases left in between. CDR3 loop: CASRPDRNTEAFF. CDR3 coding DNA: TGTGCCAGCAGACCCGACAGGAACACTGAAGCTTTCTTT.

The chain has TRBV7-8 and TRBJ1-2; 9 positions match TRBD1. Germline CDR1 SGHVS, CDR2 FQNEAQ. The CDR3 runs 16 residues. V lost 3 bases and J lost 4; bases outside the gene matches: 9. For the CDR3, the DNA is TGTGCCAGCAGCTTGGGGTCTACAGGGGGCGGCTATGGCTACACCTTC. Encoded protein: CASSLGSTGGGYGYTF.

The chain joins TRBV2 to TRBJ1-1; no firm D call. With 5 bases removed from V and 5 bases from J, the gap between germline ends came to 15 bases. This CDR3 comprises 14 residues. From germline, CDR1 is SNHLY and CDR2 FYNNEI. Here the CDR3 reads CASSSYPERTEAFF. The CDR3 DNA reads TGTGCCAGCAGTTCCTACCCTGAGAGGACTGAAGCTTTCTTT.

The chain links TRBV27 to TRBJ2-7; 7 bases are a match to TRBD2. V gave up 2 bases and J gave up 4 bases; unmatched junction bases: 8. CDR1 and CDR2 from the germline V gene are MNHEY and SMNVEV (reference sequence). The CDR3 is 15 residues long. CDR3 DNA: TGTGCCAGCAGTTTAGGGGTAATGGGGGGGTACGAGCAGTACTTC. Translating it yields CASSLGVMGGYEQYF.

This clone was seen a single time. V usage is TRBV5-6 and J usage is TRBJ1-5; D gene uncertain. The V and J ends lost 0 bases and 4 bases respectively, with 2 bases between them. Germline V gene data show CDR1 as SGHDT and CDR2 as YYEEEE. CDR3 size: 12 residues. The CDR3 region is CASSLENQPQHF. CDR3 sequence (DNA): TGTGCCAGCAGCTTGGAGAATCAGCCCCAGCATTTT.